This T cell receptor (beta chain) derives from a study of PD-1 blockade in classical Hodgkin lymphoma. Study background: Patients were dosed intravenously with nivolumab at 3 mg/kg every 2 weeks.

Assay: immunoSEQ multiplex PCR; the TCRdb copy retains only in-frame clones and omits some. Among nearly 25,000 clones, approximately 80% were seen once, and the ten largest hold 5.5% to 8.5%. Notes on this clone: What it binds is not known.

Every patient experienced relapse after autologous stem cell transplantation, and brentuximab vedotin exposure varied. Study outcomes and limitations: While CD8+ TCR diversity did not rise significantly by C4D1, CD4+ TCR diversity did.

V gave up 10 bases and J gave up 9 bases; unmatched junction bases: 10. The CDR3 has 14 amino acids. Germline lookup yields CDR1 MNHNS and CDR2 SASEGT. Here the sequenced sample was peripheral blood mononuclear cells (PBMCs), taken at baseline. V is TRBV6-1 and J is TRBJ1-6; the match to TRBD1 covers 9 bases. The source of this sequence is a human donor with classical Hodgkin lymphoma. Here the CDR3 DNA reads TGTGCCACCGAGAGGGGACAGGGTAGTTCACCCCTCCACTTT. Protein: CATERGQGSSPLHF.